A single sample is the source of the 23 T cell receptor beta chains below, sequenced in a study of T cell changes during pregnancy in multiple sclerosis. The data were produced by immunoSEQ multiplex PCR, yet TCRdb's version contains in-frame clones alone and is incomplete. This table has around 78,000 clones, 91% appearing once. The material sequenced was peripheral blood, taken in the third trimester of pregnancy. The origin of the receptors is a female donor in good health, enrolled as a control in a pregnancy study.

This clone has only one observation. The chain carries TRBV9 and TRBJ1-1; D perhaps matches TRBD1 (5 bases). CDR1 and CDR2 (germline): SGDLS, YYNGEE. CDR3 length equals 15 residues. The ends were cut back, 0 bases at V and 5 bases at J, with 14 bases in the middle. CDR3 coding DNA: TGTGCCAGCAGCGTAGGTCAGGGTGTAGGGACTGAAGCTTTCTTT. As protein: CASSVGQGVGTEAFF.

V is TRBV9 and J is TRBJ2-3; unclear D gene. CDR1 is SGDLS, CDR2 YYNGEE, per germline. Trimming stripped 0 bases from V and 5 bases from J, with 10 bases between. This CDR3 has 14 amino acids. The chain's CDR3 is CASSVALLRDTQYF. The DNA of the CDR3 is TGTGCCAGCAGCGTAGCTCTTTTGAGAGATACGCAGTATTTT.

The chain has TRBV11-2 and TRBJ1-2; 8 nucleotides align to TRBD1. Unmatched junction bases numbered 2, after V lost 1 base and J lost 4 bases. The CDR3 is 14 amino acids. Germline CDR1 SGHAT, CDR2 FQNNGV. The CDR3 bases are TGTGCCAGCAGCTTAGTGGACAGGGCCTATGGCTACACCTTC. Translating it yields CASSLVDRAYGYTF.

The chain couples TRBV7-2 to TRBJ1-2; unclear D gene. CDR3 length: 14 amino acids. V was shortened by 4 bases and J by 7 bases, with 16 bases between the two germline ends. CDR1 SGHTA and CDR2 FQGNSA come from the germline V gene. Here the CDR3 reads CASSSRRAAGGYTF. The CDR3 DNA follows: TGTGCCAGCAGCTCCCGTCGGGCGGCGGGTGGCTACACCTTC.

In DNA form, the CDR3 reads TGTGCCAGCAGTTACTCGCGTGGGGGACTATCCATCAAAGCTTTCTTT. This sequence encodes CASSYSRGGLSIKAFF. The chain recombines TRBV6-5 with TRBJ1-1; perhaps TRBD1 as D (5 bases). CDR3 length equals 16 residues. Germline V CDR1 and CDR2: MNHEY, SVGAGI. V lost 0 bases and J lost 9, with 20 bases in between.

The chain recombines TRBV18 with TRBJ1-2; D uncertain. Germline-derived CDR1 and CDR2 are KGHSH and LQKENI. The ends were cut back, 3 bases at V and 5 bases at J, with 16 bases in the middle. CDR3 size: 15 residues. CDR3 protein: CASSPGSGKSYGYTF. CDR3 DNA: TGTGCCAGCTCACCGGGGTCCGGGAAGTCTTATGGCTACACCTTC.

V usage is TRBV6-5 and J usage is TRBJ1-1; possible D gene TRBD1, 6 bases. V was cut by 2 bases and J by 2 bases, with 15 bases left in between. CDR1 and CDR2 (germline): MNHEY, SVGAGI. The length of the CDR3 is 16 residues. The CDR3 DNA follows: TGTGCCAGCAGTTACCGTCCTAACAGGGCCAACACTGAAGCTTTCTTT. Translation: CASSYRPNRANTEAFF.

The chain employs TRBV2 and TRBJ1-1; no reliable D call. The CDR3 covers 13 residues. Germline values: CDR1 SNHLY, CDR2 FYNNEI. Trimming removed 6 bases from V and 4 bases from J, with 12 bases in between. The CDR3 region is CASRVEARTEAFF. DNA of the CDR3: TGTGCCAGCAGAGTGGAGGCCCGCACTGAAGCTTTCTTT.

This clone has only one observation. V gene TRBV10-3 combines with J gene TRBJ2-5; no clear D. The germline gives CDR1 ENHRY, CDR2 SYGVKD. Deletions cut 3 bases from V and 0 bases from J, with 5 bases between. This CDR3 spans 13 amino acids. CDR3 amino acids: CAISDSYQETQYF. The CDR3 coding sequence is TGTGCCATCAGTGACTCGTACCAAGAGACCCAGTACTTC.

The V gene is TRBV15, the J gene TRBJ2-1; TRBD1 matches 10 bases. V lost 2 bases to trimming and J lost 2 bases; unmatched junction nucleotides: 3. The CDR3 extends over 16 amino acids. Germline V gene data show CDR1 as LNHNV and CDR2 as YYDKDF (reference sequence). The CDR3 nucleotides are TGTGCCACCAGCAGAACGGGACAGGGGCCCTACAATGAGCAGTTCTTC. Protein product: CATSRTGQGPYNEQFF.

The chain links TRBV4-1 to TRBJ2-7; 9 positions agree with TRBD2. V gave up 4 bases and J gave up 7 bases; unmatched junction bases: 11. Germline V gives CDR1 MGHRA, CDR2 YSYEKL. This CDR3 has 15 amino acids. The CDR3 region is CASSPLLRGGREQYF. In DNA form, the CDR3 reads TGCGCCAGCAGCCCACTTTTGCGGGGGGGCCGGGAGCAGTACTTC.

The chain combines TRBV11-2 with TRBJ2-2; 12 bases line up with TRBD2. This CDR3 contains 16 residues. Germline assignment: CDR1 SGHAT and CDR2 FQNNGV. V lost 4 bases and J lost 4; bases outside the gene matches: 4. The CDR3 nucleotides are TGTGCCAGCAGCTGGACTAGCGGGACTGGCACCGGGGAGCTGTTTTTT. Protein product: CASSWTSGTGTGELFF.

V usage is TRBV6-1 and J usage is TRBJ2-7; 8 nucleotides agree with TRBD2. CDR1 and CDR2 from the germline V gene are MNHNS and SASEGT. The CDR3 runs to 13 residues. After removal of 4 bases from V and 6 bases from J, the junction contained 5 bases not matched to a gene. CDR3 residues: CASSAFTSGEQYF. The CDR3 region has the DNA TGTGCCAGCAGTGCCTTCACTAGCGGCGAGCAGTACTTC.

V usage is TRBV13 and J usage is TRBJ2-7, with D tentatively TRBD1 (5 bases). Germline CDR1 and CDR2: PRHDT and FYEKMQ (reference sequence). The CDR3 totals 16 residues. The germline V and J ends were trimmed by 1 base and 6 bases, with 19 bases remaining between them. DNA of the CDR3: TGTGCCAGCAGCTTAGAAACGGTTAGCAGGGTTCGCGAGCAGTACTTC. Residues: CASSLETVSRVREQYF.

The V call is TRBV7-9, the J call TRBJ1-1; 11 bases agree with TRBD1. This CDR3 is built from 16 residues. In germline, CDR1 is SEHNR, CDR2 FQNEAQ (reference sequence). Unmatched junction bases numbered 6, after V lost 5 bases and J lost 1 base. CDR3 bases: TGTGCCAGCAGCCAGTGGACAGGGGGCGAGAACACTGAAGCTTTCTTT. Its translation: CASSQWTGGENTEAFF.

This clone showed up just once. The J gene is TRBJ1-6, the V gene TRBV27; 8 bases are shared with TRBD1. The CDR3 has 14 residues. With 5 bases clipped from V and 6 bases from J, the junction kept 3 bases outside the gene matches. Per germline, CDR1 MNHEY and CDR2 SMNVEV (reference sequence). The CDR3 nucleotides are TGTGCCAGCAGTACAGGGGGGGGTAATTCACCCCTCCACTTT. Amino acids: CASSTGGGNSPLHF.

This chain uses TRBV5-6 with TRBJ1-2, with a possible D match to TRBD1 (6 bases). Trimming pared 0 bases from V and 5 bases from J, leaving 14 bases between. The CDR3 covers 15 residues. CDR1 SGHDT and CDR2 YYEEEE come from the germline V gene. Here the CDR3 reads CASSLGLQGRYGYTF. In DNA form, the CDR3 reads TGTGCCAGCAGCTTGGGACTACAGGGTCGTTATGGCTACACCTTC.

The rearrangement uses TRBV27 and TRBJ1-2; a weak D match, TRBD1 (5 bases). CDR1 is MNHEY and CDR2 is SMNVEV in the germline V gene (reference sequence). The CDR3 is 14 amino acids. The germline V and J ends were trimmed by 1 base and 4 bases, with 10 bases remaining between them. CDR3 sequence: CASSLFGGIYGYTF. CDR3 in DNA: TGTGCCAGCAGTTTATTCGGGGGGATCTATGGCTACACCTTC.

V is TRBV4-3 and J is TRBJ2-1, with a possible D match to TRBD1 (5 bases). The CDR3 has 14 amino acids. Germline V CDR1 and CDR2: LGHNA, YSLEER. Between the trimmed V and J ends, which lost 0 bases and 5 bases, there was a span of 8 bases. The CDR3 is CASSQDRANNEQFF. In nucleotides, the CDR3 is TGCGCCAGCAGCCAAGACAGGGCCAACAATGAGCAGTTCTTC.

This sequence joins TRBV9 and TRBJ2-5; 11 bases match TRBD2. The CDR3 is 14 amino acids. Germline values: CDR1 SGDLS, CDR2 YYNGEE. Trimming cost V 5 bases and J 5 bases; bases outside gene matches: 5. The CDR3 DNA follows: TGTGCCAGCAGTGGACTAGCGGGTGGGGAGACCCAGTACTTC. Translating it yields CASSGLAGGETQYF.

V and J are TRBV5-4 and TRBJ2-7, with 7 bases fitting TRBD2. V shed 2 bases and J 3 bases; nucleotides not matched to a gene: 2. Germline loops: CDR1 SGHNT, CDR2 YYREEE (reference sequence). This CDR3 region has 13 residues. The CDR3 is CASSFGGSYEQYF. As DNA, the CDR3 is TGTGCCAGCAGCTTTGGCGGGAGCTACGAGCAGTACTTC.

This sequence joins TRBV5-3 and TRBJ2-3; 12 nucleotides agree with TRBD2. TRBV5-3 is classed as an ORF, of uncertain function. Trimming at V came to 5 bases and at J to 0 bases, leaving 4 bases not matched to a gene. The CDR3 runs to 16 residues. The CDR3 DNA sequence: TGTGCCAGAAGGCTTCTAGCGGGGGGGAGCACAGATACGCAGTATTTT. It codes for CARRLLAGGSTDTQYF.

The chain couples TRBV10-3 to TRBJ2-3; 9 bases line up with TRBD1. The CDR3 has 14 amino acids. The ends lost 7 bases at V and 3 bases at J; junction bases unmatched: 5. Germline loops: CDR1 ENHRY, CDR2 SYGVKD. The CDR3 DNA is TGTGCCATCATACGGGACAGGGAGACAGATACGCAGTATTTT. Protein product: CAIIRDRETDTQYF.